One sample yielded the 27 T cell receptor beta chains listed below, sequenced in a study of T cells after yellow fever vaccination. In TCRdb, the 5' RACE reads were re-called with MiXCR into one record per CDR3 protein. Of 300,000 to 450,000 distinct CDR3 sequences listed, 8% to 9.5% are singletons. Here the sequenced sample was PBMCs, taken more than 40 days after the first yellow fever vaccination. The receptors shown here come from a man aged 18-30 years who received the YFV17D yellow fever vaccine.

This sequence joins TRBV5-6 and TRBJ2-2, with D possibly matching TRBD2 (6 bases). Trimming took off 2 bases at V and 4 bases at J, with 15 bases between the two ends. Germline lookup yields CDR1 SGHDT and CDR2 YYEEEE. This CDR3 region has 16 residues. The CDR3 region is CASSFGGLLGTGELFF. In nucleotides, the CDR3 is TGTGCCAGCAGCTTTGGGGGACTTTTAGGCACCGGGGAGCTGTTTTTT.

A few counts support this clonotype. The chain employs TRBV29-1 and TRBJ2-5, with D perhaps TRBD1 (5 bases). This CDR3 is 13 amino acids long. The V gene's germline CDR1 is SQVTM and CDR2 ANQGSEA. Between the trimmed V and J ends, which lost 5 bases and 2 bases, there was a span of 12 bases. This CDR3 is CSVSARQQETQYF. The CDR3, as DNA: TGCAGCGTTTCGGCCCGACAGCAAGAGACCCAGTACTTC. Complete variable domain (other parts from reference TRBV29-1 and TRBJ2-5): SAVISQKPSRDICQRGTSLTIQCQVDSQVTMMFWYRQQPGQSLTLIATANQGSEATYESGFVIDKFPISRPNLTFSTLTVSNMSPEDSSIYLCSVSARQQETQYFGPGTRLLVL.

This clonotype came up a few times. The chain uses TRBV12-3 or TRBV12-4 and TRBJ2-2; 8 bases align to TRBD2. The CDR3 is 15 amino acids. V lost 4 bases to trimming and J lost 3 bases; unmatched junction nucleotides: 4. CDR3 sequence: CASSYGLAHTGELFF. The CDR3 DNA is TGTGCCAGCAGTTACGGACTAGCTCACACCGGGGAGCTGTTTTTT.

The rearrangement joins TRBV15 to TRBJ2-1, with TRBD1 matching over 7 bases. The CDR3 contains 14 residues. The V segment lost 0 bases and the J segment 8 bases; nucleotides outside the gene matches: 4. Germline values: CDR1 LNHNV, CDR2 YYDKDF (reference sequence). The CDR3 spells CATSRDPTGHEQFF. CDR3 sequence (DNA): TGTGCCACCAGCAGAGACCCGACAGGGCATGAGCAGTTCTTC.

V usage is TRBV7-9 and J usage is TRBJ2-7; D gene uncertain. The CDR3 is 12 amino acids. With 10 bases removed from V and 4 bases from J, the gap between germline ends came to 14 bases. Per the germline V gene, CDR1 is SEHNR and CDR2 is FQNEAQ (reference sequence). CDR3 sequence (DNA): TGTGCCACCGTCGATTCGGGTTACGAGCAGTACTTC. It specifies CATVDSGYEQYF.

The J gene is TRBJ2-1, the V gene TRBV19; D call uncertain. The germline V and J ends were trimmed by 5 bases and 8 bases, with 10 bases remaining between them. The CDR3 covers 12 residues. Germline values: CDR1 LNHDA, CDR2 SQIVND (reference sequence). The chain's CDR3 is CASSSFGDEQFF. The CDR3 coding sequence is TGTGCCAGTAGTTCCTTTGGGGATGAGCAGTTCTTC.

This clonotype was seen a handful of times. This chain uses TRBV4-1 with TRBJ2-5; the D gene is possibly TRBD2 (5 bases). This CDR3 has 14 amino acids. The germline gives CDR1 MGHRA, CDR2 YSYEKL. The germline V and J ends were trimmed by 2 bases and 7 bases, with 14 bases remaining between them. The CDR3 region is CASSQRSGSRTQYF. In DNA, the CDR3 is TGCGCCAGCAGCCAACGCAGCGGCAGTAGGACCCAGTACTTC.

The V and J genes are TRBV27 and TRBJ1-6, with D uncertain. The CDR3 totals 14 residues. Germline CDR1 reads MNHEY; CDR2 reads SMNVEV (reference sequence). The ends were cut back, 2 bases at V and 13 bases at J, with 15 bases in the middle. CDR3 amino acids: CASSLGRPLFPLHF. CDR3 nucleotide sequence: TGTGCCAGCAGTTTAGGGCGTCCCCTTTTTCCCCTCCACTTT.

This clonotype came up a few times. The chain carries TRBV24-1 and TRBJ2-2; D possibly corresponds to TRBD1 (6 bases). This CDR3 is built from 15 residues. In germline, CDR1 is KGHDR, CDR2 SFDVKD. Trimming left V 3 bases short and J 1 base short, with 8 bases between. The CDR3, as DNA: TGTGCCACCAGTGATCCGGGACAGAACACCGGGGAGCTGTTTTTT. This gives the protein CATSDPGQNTGELFF.

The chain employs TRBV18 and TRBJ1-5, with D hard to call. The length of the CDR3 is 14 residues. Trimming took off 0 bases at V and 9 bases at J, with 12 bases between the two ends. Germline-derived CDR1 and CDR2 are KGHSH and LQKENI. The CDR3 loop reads CASSPPSGGGPQHF. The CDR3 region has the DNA TGTGCCAGCTCACCACCCTCAGGCGGCGGGCCCCAGCATTTT. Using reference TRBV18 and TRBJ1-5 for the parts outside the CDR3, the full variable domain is NAGVMQNPRHLVRRRGQEARLRCSPMKGHSHVYWYRQLPEEGLKFMVYLQKENIIDESGMPKERFSAEFPKEGPSILRIQQVVRGDSAAYFCASSPPSGGGPQHFGDGTRLSIL.

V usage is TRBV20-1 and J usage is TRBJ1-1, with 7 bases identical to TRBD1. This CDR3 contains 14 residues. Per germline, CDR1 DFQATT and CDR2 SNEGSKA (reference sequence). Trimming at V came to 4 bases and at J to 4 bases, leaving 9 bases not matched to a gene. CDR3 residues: CSATLIQGSTEAFF. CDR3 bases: TGCAGTGCTACCCTAATACAGGGGTCCACTGAAGCTTTCTTT.

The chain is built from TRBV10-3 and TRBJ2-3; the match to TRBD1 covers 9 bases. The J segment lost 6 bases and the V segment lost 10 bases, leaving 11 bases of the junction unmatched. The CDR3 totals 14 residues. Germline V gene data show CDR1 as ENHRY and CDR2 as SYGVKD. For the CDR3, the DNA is TGTGCCACAACTACCGGGACAGGGCTGGATACGCAGTATTTT. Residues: CATTTGTGLDTQYF.

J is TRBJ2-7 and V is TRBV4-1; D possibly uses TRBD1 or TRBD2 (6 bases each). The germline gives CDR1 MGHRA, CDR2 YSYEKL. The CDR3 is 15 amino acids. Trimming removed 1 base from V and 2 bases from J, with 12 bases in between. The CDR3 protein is CASSQVRGGPYEQYF. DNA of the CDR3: TGCGCCAGCAGCCAAGTTCGAGGGGGGCCCTACGAGCAGTACTTC.

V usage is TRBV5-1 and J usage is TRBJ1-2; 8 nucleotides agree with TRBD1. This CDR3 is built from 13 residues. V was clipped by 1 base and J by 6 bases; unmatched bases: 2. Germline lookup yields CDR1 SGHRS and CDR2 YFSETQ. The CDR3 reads CASSLIRGHGYTF. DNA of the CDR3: TGCGCCAGCAGCTTGATCAGGGGGCATGGCTACACCTTC.

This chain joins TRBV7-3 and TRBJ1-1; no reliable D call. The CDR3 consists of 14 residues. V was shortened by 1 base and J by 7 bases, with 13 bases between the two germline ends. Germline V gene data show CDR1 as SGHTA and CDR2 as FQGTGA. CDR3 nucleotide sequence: TGTGCCAGCAGCTTAATGACCGGACGGTTTGAAGCTTTCTTT. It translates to CASSLMTGRFEAFF.

Here the CDR3 DNA reads TGTGCCAGCAGCCAAGTCTGGGACTCACCCCTCCACTTT. It yields the protein CASSQVWDSPLHF. The chain uses TRBV14 and TRBJ1-6, with D tentatively TRBD1 (5 bases). The germline V gene encodes CDR1 SGHDN and CDR2 FVKESK. The CDR3 sequence is 13 residues long. V lost 1 base and J 10 bases, leaving 8 bases between the germline ends.

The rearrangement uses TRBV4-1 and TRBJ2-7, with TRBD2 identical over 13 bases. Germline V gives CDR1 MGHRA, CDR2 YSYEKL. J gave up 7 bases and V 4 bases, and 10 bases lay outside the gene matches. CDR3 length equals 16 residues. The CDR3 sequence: CASSRGLAGEHLEQYF. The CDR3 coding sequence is TGCGCCAGCAGCCGCGGACTAGCGGGGGAGCATCTAGAGCAGTACTTC.

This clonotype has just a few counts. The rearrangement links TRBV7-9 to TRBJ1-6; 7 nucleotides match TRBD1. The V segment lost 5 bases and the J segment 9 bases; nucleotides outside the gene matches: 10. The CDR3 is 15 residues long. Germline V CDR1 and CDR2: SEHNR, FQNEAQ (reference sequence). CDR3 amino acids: CASSPRTGGGSPLHF. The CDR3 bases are TGTGCCAGCAGCCCCCGGACAGGCGGCGGTTCACCCCTCCACTTT.

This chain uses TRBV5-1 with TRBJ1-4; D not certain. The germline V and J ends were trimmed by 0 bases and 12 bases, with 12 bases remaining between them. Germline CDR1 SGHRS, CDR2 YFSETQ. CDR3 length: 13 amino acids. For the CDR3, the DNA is TGCGCCAGCAGCTTGGCCGCAGAGCAACAACTGTTTTTT. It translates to CASSLAAEQQLFF.

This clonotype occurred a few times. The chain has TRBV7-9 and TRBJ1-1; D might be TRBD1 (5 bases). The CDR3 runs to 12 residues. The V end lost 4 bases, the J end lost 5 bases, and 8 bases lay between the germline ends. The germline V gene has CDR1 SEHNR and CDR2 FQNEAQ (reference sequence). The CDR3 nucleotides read TGTGCCAGCAGCTCCGAGGGGACTGAAGCTTTCTTT. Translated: CASSSEGTEAFF.

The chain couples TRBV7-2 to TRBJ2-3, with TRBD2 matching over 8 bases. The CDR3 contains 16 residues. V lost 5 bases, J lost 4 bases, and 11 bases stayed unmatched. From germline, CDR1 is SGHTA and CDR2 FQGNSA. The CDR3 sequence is CASSLNAGGLPDTQYF. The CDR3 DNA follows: TGTGCCAGCAGCCTGAATGCGGGGGGCTTACCAGATACGCAGTATTTT.

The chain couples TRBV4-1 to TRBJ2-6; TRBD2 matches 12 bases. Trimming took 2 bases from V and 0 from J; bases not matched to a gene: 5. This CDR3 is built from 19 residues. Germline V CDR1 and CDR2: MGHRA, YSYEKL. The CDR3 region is CASSQSRLAGASGANVLTF. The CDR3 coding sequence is TGCGCCAGCAGCCAATCTAGACTAGCGGGGGCCTCTGGGGCCAACGTCCTGACTTTC.

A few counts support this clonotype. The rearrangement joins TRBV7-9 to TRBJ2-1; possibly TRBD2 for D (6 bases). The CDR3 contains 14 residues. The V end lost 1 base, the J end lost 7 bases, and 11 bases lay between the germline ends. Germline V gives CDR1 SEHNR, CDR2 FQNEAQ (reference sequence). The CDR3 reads CASSLVGGWNEQFF. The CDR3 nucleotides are TGTGCCAGCAGCTTAGTTGGAGGGTGGAATGAGCAGTTCTTC.

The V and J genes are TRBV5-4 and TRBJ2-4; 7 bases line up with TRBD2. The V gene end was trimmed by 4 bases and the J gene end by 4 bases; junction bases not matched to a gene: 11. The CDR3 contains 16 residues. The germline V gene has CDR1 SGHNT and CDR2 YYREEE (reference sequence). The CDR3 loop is CASSQAVFGGKNIQYF. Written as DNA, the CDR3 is TGTGCCAGCAGCCAAGCCGTCTTCGGGGGGAAAAACATTCAGTACTTC.

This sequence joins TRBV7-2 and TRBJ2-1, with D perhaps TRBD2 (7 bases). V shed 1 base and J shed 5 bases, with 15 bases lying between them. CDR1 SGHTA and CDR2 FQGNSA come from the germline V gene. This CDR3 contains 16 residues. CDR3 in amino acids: CASSLVWGAGDNEQFF. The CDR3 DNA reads TGTGCCAGCAGCTTAGTGTGGGGGGCGGGGGACAATGAGCAGTTCTTC.

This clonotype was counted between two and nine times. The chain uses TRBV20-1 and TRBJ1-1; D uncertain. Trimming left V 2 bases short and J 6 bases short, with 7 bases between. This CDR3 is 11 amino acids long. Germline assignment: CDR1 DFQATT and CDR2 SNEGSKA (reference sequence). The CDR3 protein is CSARLSAEAFF. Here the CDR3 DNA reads TGCAGTGCTAGACTAAGTGCTGAAGCTTTCTTT.

The DNA of the CDR3 is TGTGCCTGGGCGGGTAGCTCTGGAAACACCATATATTTT. Translated, it gives CAWAGSSGNTIYF. The V gene is TRBV30, the J gene TRBJ1-3, with D hard to call. Germline values: CDR1 GTSNPN, CDR2 SVGIG (reference sequence). Trimming took off 5 bases at V and 0 bases at J, with 8 bases between the two ends. This CDR3 is 13 amino acids long.